One sample yielded the 30 T cell receptor beta chains listed below, sequenced in a study of cytomegalovirus exposure and HLA in healthy donors. The study ran its PCR with 60 Vbeta and 13 Jbeta primers. The table came from immunoSEQ multiplex PCR; TCRdb's copy has only in-frame clones and leaves some out. The sample consists of roughly 120,000 clones, less than 85% of them appearing once. Sequenced: PBMCs. All receptors come from a woman in her forties in good health and CMV-seropositive.

The chain employs TRBV6-6 and TRBJ1-1; 9 bases agree with TRBD1. CDR1 and CDR2 from the germline V gene are MNHNY and SVGAGI (reference sequence). The V and J ends lost 2 bases and 3 bases, in that order; junction bases with no gene match: 7. The CDR3 runs 16 residues. Here the CDR3 reads CASSYALTGGDTEAFF. As DNA, the CDR3 is TGTGCCAGCAGTTACGCCCTGACAGGGGGGGACACTGAAGCTTTCTTT.

The sample holds one count of this clone. The rearrangement joins TRBV25-1 to TRBJ2-3; 7 bases match TRBD2. CDR1 MGHDK and CDR2 SYGVNS come from the germline V gene. The CDR3 consists of 12 residues. Trimming cost V 8 bases and J 2 bases; bases outside gene matches: 1. The chain's CDR3 is CASGRDTDTQYF. The CDR3 nucleotides read TGTGCCAGCGGGAGGGACACAGATACGCAGTATTTT.

The chain joins TRBV5-4 to TRBJ2-1; 10 positions match TRBD2. This CDR3 has 16 amino acids. CDR1 is SGHNT, CDR2 YYREEE, per germline (reference sequence). J lost 8 bases, V lost 4 bases, and 12 bases had no gene match. For the CDR3, the DNA is TGTGCCAGCAGCCCGGGTGGACTAGCGGTTGACGATGAGCAGTTCTTC. Amino acid sequence: CASSPGGLAVDDEQFF.

This sequence joins TRBV6-6 and TRBJ2-7; 9 bases fit TRBD1. The CDR3 runs 15 residues. Trimming removed 0 bases from V and 7 bases from J; junction bases left unmatched: 7. Germline CDR1 is MNHNY and CDR2 is SVGAGI (reference sequence). This chain's CDR3 is CASSYSDRGPGEQYF. The DNA of the CDR3 is TGTGCCAGCAGTTACTCGGACAGGGGTCCGGGGGAGCAGTACTTC.

The rearrangement uses TRBV9 and TRBJ2-1; D is possibly TRBD2 (6 bases). The length of the CDR3 is 16 residues. CDR1 and CDR2 (germline): SGDLS, YYNGEE. The V end lost 0 bases, the J end lost 4 bases, and 14 bases lay between the germline ends. The DNA for the CDR3 is TGTGCCAGCAGCGTAGATGGCGGGATAAAATACAATGAGCAGTTCTTC. Amino acids: CASSVDGGIKYNEQFF.

J is TRBJ1-1 and V is TRBV7-3, with 7 bases identical to TRBD1. From germline, CDR1 is SGHTA and CDR2 FQGTGA. V dropped 2 bases and J dropped 6; count of bases not matched to a gene: 0. The CDR3 is 12 residues long. In DNA form, the CDR3 reads TGTGCCAGCAGCTTACAGGGGGCTGAAGCTTTCTTT. Translated, it gives CASSLQGAEAFF.

V and J are TRBV5-1 and TRBJ2-1; 16 bases agree with TRBD2. The CDR3 has 18 amino acids. The J segment lost 7 bases and the V segment lost 2 bases, leaving 9 bases of the junction unmatched. CDR1 and CDR2 (germline): SGHRS, YFSETQ. DNA for the CDR3: TGCGCCAGCAGCTTCGGGACTAGCGGGAGGGCCGGTTCAAATGAGCAGTTCTTC. Its protein product is CASSFGTSGRAGSNEQFF. Together with reference TRBV5-1 and TRBJ2-1, the CDR3 gives the full variable domain: KAGVTQTPRYLIKTRGQQVTLSCSPISGHRSVSWYQQTPGQGLQFLFEYFSETQRNKGNFPGRFSGRQFSNSRSEMNVSTLELGDSALYLCASSFGTSGRAGSNEQFFGPGTRLTVL.

There are many counts of this clone. This chain connects TRBV7-9 to TRBJ2-3; D is perhaps TRBD2 (6 bases). The CDR3 contains 15 residues. Trimming stripped 7 bases from V and 4 bases from J, with 18 bases between. Germline CDR1 SEHNR, CDR2 FQNEAQ (reference sequence). CDR3 residues: CASIPGSGEADTQYF. In nucleotides, the CDR3 is TGTGCCAGCATTCCCGGGTCGGGGGAGGCAGATACGCAGTATTTT.

The chain joins TRBV5-1 to TRBJ2-4; TRBD2 matches 7 bases. After removal of 1 base from V and 3 bases from J, the junction contained 7 bases not matched to a gene. Germline CDR1 SGHRS, CDR2 YFSETQ. The CDR3 is made up of 16 amino acids. The chain's CDR3 is CASSLRTSGGKNIQYF. CDR3 DNA sequence: TGCGCCAGCAGCTTGCGAACTTCGGGGGGCAAAAACATTCAGTACTTC.

In its sample, this clone was seen a few times. The chain joins TRBV7-2 to TRBJ1-1; tentatively, D is TRBD1 (5 bases). The ends were cut back, 8 bases at V and 1 base at J, with 14 bases in the middle. This CDR3 comprises 14 residues. Germline assignment: CDR1 SGHTA and CDR2 FQGNSA. The CDR3 sequence is CASHWAGQNTEAFF. The DNA for the CDR3 is TGTGCCAGCCACTGGGCAGGGCAGAACACTGAAGCTTTCTTT. The whole variable domain, filled in from reference TRBV7-2 and TRBJ1-1, reads GAGVSQSPSNKVTEKGKDVELRCDPISGHTALYWYRQSLGQGLEFLIYFQGNSAPDKSGLPSDRFSAERTGGSVSTLTIQRTQQEDSAVYLCASHWAGQNTEAFFGQGTRLTVV.

The J gene is TRBJ1-1, the V gene TRBV19; unclear D gene. CDR1 is LNHDA, CDR2 SQIVND, per germline (reference sequence). V lost 3 bases, J lost 4 bases, and 15 bases lay in between. The CDR3 is 15 amino acids. The CDR3 DNA reads as TGTGCCAGTAGTATCGGGAAGAGAGCTTTCACTGAAGCTTTCTTT. It encodes CASSIGKRAFTEAFF.

V is TRBV5-4 and J is TRBJ1-2; 8 bases align to TRBD1. CDR1 is SGHNT and CDR2 is YYREEE in the germline V gene (reference sequence). The V and J ends lost 0 bases and 4 bases, in that order; junction bases with no gene match: 2. This CDR3 has 14 residues. CDR3 protein: CASSLGDRSYGYTF. The DNA for the CDR3 is TGTGCCAGCAGCTTGGGGGACAGGTCCTATGGCTACACCTTC.

The chain links TRBV7-9 to TRBJ2-7, with TRBD2 identical over 15 bases. Germline lookup yields CDR1 SEHNR and CDR2 FQNEAQ (reference sequence). V was pared by 4 bases and J by 4 bases, with 14 bases of the junction left unmatched. CDR3 length equals 19 residues. CDR3 loop: CASSSRGTSGRNPVYEQYF. In DNA form, the CDR3 reads TGTGCCAGCAGCTCCCGTGGGACTAGCGGGAGGAACCCCGTATACGAGCAGTACTTC.

This chain joins TRBV19 and TRBJ1-2; no reliable D call. V lost 0 bases to trimming and J lost 4 bases, with 9 bases between them. CDR3 length: 14 amino acids. The germline gives CDR1 LNHDA, CDR2 SQIVND (reference sequence). Here the CDR3 DNA reads TGTGCCAGTAGTATAGATCTATGGAGCTATGGCTACACCTTC. Translating gives CASSIDLWSYGYTF.

This clone was counted between two and nine times. The chain links TRBV19 to TRBJ1-1; D perhaps matches TRBD1 (6 bases). Per the germline V gene, CDR1 is LNHDA and CDR2 is SQIVND (reference sequence). CDR3 size: 17 residues. The germline V and J ends were trimmed by 7 bases and 3 bases, with 24 bases remaining between them. The CDR3 region has the DNA TGTGCCAGTAACACCCCAGGGGTTAAGCTGACGGACACTGAAGCTTTCTTT. Its translation is CASNTPGVKLTDTEAFF.

This clone was found a few times. V usage is TRBV27 and J usage is TRBJ2-7, with D possibly matching TRBD1 (6 bases). CDR1 MNHEY and CDR2 SMNVEV come from the germline V gene (reference sequence). The CDR3 sequence is 15 residues long. The V and J ends lost 5 bases and 1 base respectively, with 15 bases between them. CDR3 nucleotide sequence: TGTGCCAGCAGTCCTAACAGGGTCCGTTCCTACGAGCAGTACTTC. This encodes CASSPNRVRSYEQYF.

This clone was seen a handful of times. This chain links TRBV7-2 with TRBJ1-5; TRBD1 is a possible D gene (6 bases). The germline gives CDR1 SGHTA, CDR2 FQGNSA. V was trimmed by 5 bases and J by 4 bases, leaving 15 bases between them. This CDR3 has 15 amino acids. The CDR3 DNA reads TGTGCCAGCAGCCTTACAGGGAACTTAAATCAGCCCCAGCATTTT. Protein sequence: CASSLTGNLNQPQHF. Drawing the rest from reference TRBV7-2 and TRBJ1-5, the complete variable domain is GAGVSQSPSNKVTEKGKDVELRCDPISGHTALYWYRQSLGQGLEFLIYFQGNSAPDKSGLPSDRFSAERTGGSVSTLTIQRTQQEDSAVYLCASSLTGNLNQPQHFGDGTRLSIL.

This sequence joins TRBV28 and TRBJ1-4; no reliable D call. The CDR3 covers 15 residues. Germline V lookup: CDR1 MDHEN, CDR2 SYDVKM. V was shortened by 4 bases and J by 0 bases, with 9 bases between the two germline ends. The CDR3 region is CASSSYSATNEKLFF. Written as DNA, the CDR3 is TGTGCCAGCAGTTCATACAGTGCAACTAATGAAAAACTGTTTTTT.

J is TRBJ1-5 and V is TRBV28, with D unresolved. Germline CDR1 MDHEN, CDR2 SYDVKM. V dropped 6 bases and J dropped 2 bases, with 5 bases sitting between them. The CDR3 runs to 12 residues. The CDR3 coding sequence is TGTGCCAGCAGACCGGGCAATCAGCCCCAGCATTTT. This codes for CASRPGNQPQHF.

The J gene is TRBJ2-3, the V gene TRBV5-1; D gene ambiguous. The ends were cut back, 9 bases at V and 4 bases at J, with 15 bases in the middle. There are 13 residues in the CDR3. Looked up from germline, CDR1 is SGHRS and CDR2 is YFSETQ. The chain's CDR3 is CATAVATPDTQYF. CDR3 DNA sequence: TGCGCCACCGCGGTCGCTACACCAGATACGCAGTATTTT.

The chain is built from TRBV4-3 and TRBJ1-1, with 8 bases fitting TRBD1. The CDR3 runs 15 residues. J was trimmed by 0 bases and V by 1 base; bases with no gene match: 1. The V gene's germline CDR1 is LGHNA and CDR2 YSLEER. CDR3 nucleotide sequence: TGCGCCAGCAGCCAAGGACAGGGGATGAACACTGAAGCTTTCTTT. It encodes CASSQGQGMNTEAFF.

This chain connects TRBV11-3 to TRBJ2-1; 8 nucleotides match TRBD2. CDR1 and CDR2 from the germline V gene are SGHNT and YENEEA. The CDR3 loop spans 17 amino acids. After removal of 2 bases from V and 2 bases from J, the junction contained 8 bases not matched to a gene. CDR3 in amino acids: CASSLFGGELAYNEQFF. The CDR3 bases are TGTGCCAGCAGCTTATTCGGGGGGGAGCTGGCCTACAATGAGCAGTTCTTC. The variable domain in full, completed from reference TRBV11-3 and TRBJ2-1, reads EAGVVQSPRYKIIEKKQPVAFWCNPISGHNTLYWYLQNLGQGPELLIRYENEEAVDDSQLPKDRFSAERLKGVDSTLKIQPAELGDSAVYLCASSLFGGELAYNEQFFGPGTRLTVL.

The J gene is TRBJ2-3, the V gene TRBV7-9; perhaps TRBD2 as D (5 bases). Between the trimmed V and J ends, which lost 5 bases and 2 bases, there was a span of 11 bases. The CDR3 loop spans 14 amino acids. Germline V gene data show CDR1 as SEHNR and CDR2 as FQNEAQ (reference sequence). CDR3 bases: TGTGCCAGCAGCCGGGATACAGACACAGATACGCAGTATTTT. It translates to CASSRDTDTDTQYF.

The chain combines TRBV6-6 with TRBJ2-7; 7 bases are a match to TRBD1. The J segment lost 6 bases and the V segment lost 5 bases, leaving 13 bases of the junction unmatched. From germline, CDR1 is MNHNY and CDR2 SVGAGI (reference sequence). CDR3 length equals 15 residues. CDR3 nucleotide sequence: TGTGCCAGCAGTAAGACAGGGCAGGATAACGGCGAGCAGTACTTC. It codes for CASSKTGQDNGEQYF.

This sequence joins TRBV5-6 and TRBJ2-2; 10 positions agree with TRBD1. The V and J ends lost 4 bases and 7 bases, in that order; junction bases with no gene match: 10. The CDR3 covers 16 residues. The V gene's germline CDR1 is SGHDT and CDR2 YYEEEE. The DNA for the CDR3 is TGTGCCAGCAGCGGCGACAGGGGGCGGAGGAACGGGGAGCTGTTTTTT. Its translation is CASSGDRGRRNGELFF.

The chain combines TRBV5-1 with TRBJ2-3; 11 nucleotides line up with TRBD2. This CDR3 is built from 15 residues. Germline V gives CDR1 SGHRS, CDR2 YFSETQ. Unmatched junction bases numbered 5, after V lost 4 bases and J lost 4 bases. CDR3 DNA sequence: TGCGCCAGCAGCCCGACTAGCGGGGTGTCAGATACGCAGTATTTT. It is translated as CASSPTSGVSDTQYF.

This chain joins TRBV4-1 and TRBJ1-6, with TRBD1 as a possible D gene (5 bases). Germline lookup yields CDR1 MGHRA and CDR2 YSYEKL. The germline V and J ends were trimmed by 6 bases and 7 bases, with 19 bases remaining between them. CDR3 length: 16 amino acids. CDR3 residues: CASSPRVAGPNSPLHF. Here the CDR3 DNA reads TGCGCCAGCAGTCCAAGGGTCGCAGGGCCAAATTCACCCCTCCACTTT.

This chain links TRBV30 with TRBJ2-7; D is undetermined. V was trimmed by 3 bases and J by 3 bases, leaving 6 bases between them. This CDR3 contains 11 residues. Germline V CDR1 and CDR2: GTSNPN, SVGIG (reference sequence). The CDR3 region has the DNA TGTGCCTGGAGCCAGTACTACGAGCAGTACTTC. Amino acid sequence: CAWSQYYEQYF.

This clone was observed a single time. The chain has TRBV7-2 and TRBJ1-5; 9 bases fit TRBD1. V lost 4 bases to trimming and J lost 6 bases; unmatched junction nucleotides: 4. The germline V gene has CDR1 SGHTA and CDR2 FQGNSA. This CDR3 has 14 amino acids. The CDR3 bases are TGTGCCAGCAGCTCTGACAGGGGGGCTCAGCCCCAGCATTTT. Translation gives CASSSDRGAQPQHF.

The genes are TRBV5-1 and TRBJ2-1; a possible D gene is TRBD2 (6 bases). The CDR3 covers 15 residues. Trimming left V 4 bases short and J 2 bases short, with 13 bases between. CDR1 SGHRS and CDR2 YFSETQ come from the germline V gene. CDR3 bases: TGCGCCAGCAGCGTGACGGGGGAAACCTACAATGAGCAGTTCTTC. It yields the protein CASSVTGETYNEQFF.